This T cell receptor (beta chain) stems from a study of molecular identifiers for immune sequencing clone quantification (dated by TCRdb to 2017 to 2018). Background on the whole study: For a replicate experiment, RNA from around 20,000 or 100,000 naive CD8 T cells was divided into five aliquots, and four of the five aliquots were sequenced. This methods study benchmarked molecular-identifier clustering-based TCR repertoire sequencing (MIDCIRS) and TCR RNA copy counting, using CD8 T cells to do so.

Library preparation employed PCR. The sequencing machine was a NextSeq 500. Preparation of bulk TCR libraries followed a previously described approach, with the TCR primers listed in Table S5. Total RNA was purified with the Qiagen AllPrep DNA/RNA kit. Before analysis, reads from multiple sequencing runs of one library were combined. Turning to the authors' computational methods: Reads were retained only if their TCR constant sequence matched exactly, and those retained reads were trimmed to 150 nt and grouped according to their 12-nt molecular barcodes. Reads within each barcode group were sub-clustered using a 15% Levenshtein threshold, and quality-weighted consensus sequences were constructed for each RNA molecule. Non-functional sequences were excluded, and lower-count sequences lying one edit away from another sequence were also excluded. Based on a fit of two negative binomial distributions, barcode sub-clusters having less than 20% of the maximum read count were discarded. The public reads were reprocessed in TCRdb via fastp at Q25 and MiXCR, keeping in-frame beta chains. One record per CDR3 amino acid sequence lists the most common genes and DNA. For this entry, the V and J calls and clone size follow TCRdb and not the study's own pipeline. The sample profile shows 460,000 or so distinct CDR3 sequences; around 25% of them were found once. The top ten hold roughly 0.77% of the sample.

Concerning this clonotype itself: There is no known antigen for this receptor. Base-call qualities are not available, and no considerably larger clone is one nucleotide away.

General findings and caveats noted by the study authors: Highly expanded clone sizes could be underestimated if identical TCR molecules share a barcode. Modeling indicated roughly 3.3 TCR RNA copies recovered per cell, compared with about 10 by digital PCR, which implies a capture efficiency of 25% to 35%. When barcode sub-clustering was left out, chimeric consensus sequences inflated TCR diversity, with chimeras reaching as high as 47%. Even against a background of about a million naive CD8 T cells, spiked-in Jurkat TCR RNA amounting to a single cell's worth was reported to be detectable. Spiked-in Jurkat TCR RNA (around 9 copies' worth), which is not part of the donor repertoire, was contained in the naive libraries. In CMV-specific effector cells, clones with more than 20 RNA copies contained over 98% of molecules, whereas in naive cells such clones contained under 1% of molecules.

According to the germline V gene, CDR1 reads SGHTA and CDR2 reads FQGNSA. Including the terminal cysteine and phenylalanine, the CDR3 comprises 15 residues. Only the CDR3 DNA stays, 45 bases, in frame from base 1. V and J lose 1 base and 6 bases, and a span of 16 bases separates them. Libraries of naive CD8 T cells were generated from about 21,000 to 970,000 sorted cells, with 10%, 30% or 50% of the purified RNA used. On a BD FACSAria II, naive CD8 T cells were FACS-sorted as CD8+CD4-CCR7+CD45RA+ and collected into RLT Plus buffer. To test detection sensitivity, Jurkat RNA equivalent to more than 8 TCR copies was spiked into samples of about 17,000-1,100,000 naive CD8 T cells. CD8 T cells were enriched using RosetteSep CD8+ T Cell Enrichment Cocktail and Ficoll-Paque, and the enriched cells then underwent ACK red cell lysis.

This receptor chain uses TRBV7-2 and TRBJ2-7; the D element could tentatively be TRBD1 or TRBD2, as 6 bases agree for each. The clonotype was recovered from a human donor in good health. Some libraries in this study had Jurkat cell RNA spiked in. The sequenced sample was naive CD8+ T cells from blood, with Jurkat cell RNA spiked in. Read against the paper, the sample's cell subset or site label means: FACS-sorted CD8+CD4-CCR7+CD45RA+ naive T cells. CDR3 reads: CASSLGGTSGCEQYF. The nucleotide sequence is TGTGCCAGCAGCTTAGGCGGGACAAGTGGTTGCGAGCAGTACTTC.